The T cell receptor beta chain under discussion was sequenced for a study of blood T cell repertoires in COVID-19. This table comes from immunoSEQ multiplex PCR, and its TCRdb copy is limited to in-frame clones, with some not included. Among around 230,000 clones listed, more than 80% were seen once. The CDR3 totals 15 residues. With V trimmed by 4 bases and J by 7 bases, 12 bases remained unmatched. Germline V gene data show CDR1 as MDHEN and CDR2 as SYDVKM. The sample consisted of peripheral blood. The TCR was taken from a man aged 25-45 years who had recovered from COVID-19. The chain recombines TRBV28 with TRBJ1-2; 7 bases are shared with TRBD1. CDR3 nucleotides: TGTGCCAGCAGTTCTCCGACAGGGAGGCGTGGTGGCTACACCTTC. This sequence encodes CASSSPTGRRGGYTF.